Listed here are 29 T cell receptor beta chains from one sample, sequenced in a study of blood T cell repertoires in COVID-19. The repertoire was sequenced with immunoSEQ multiplex PCR; TCRdb's copy has only in-frame clones and lacks some. The sample holds fewer than 60,000 clones, about 82% seen once. The sample was peripheral blood. Source of these receptors: a human donor in a cohort sampled during active COVID-19.

This rearrangement joins TRBV7-3 to TRBJ2-1; D not certain. Germline lookup yields CDR1 SGHTA and CDR2 FQGTGA. This CDR3 region has 12 residues. V shed 0 bases and J shed 7 bases, with 4 bases lying between them. The CDR3, as DNA: TGTGCCAGCAGCTTAACACGGAATGAGCAGTTCTTC. Translated, it gives CASSLTRNEQFF.

V is TRBV5-4 and J is TRBJ2-7, with 10 bases lining up with TRBD2. The germline gives CDR1 SGHNT, CDR2 YYREEE (reference sequence). Losses at the gene ends were 5 bases for V and 0 bases for J; bases not matched to a gene: 11. The CDR3 covers 17 residues. CDR3 sequence reads: CASSSGLAPPRSYEQYF. The CDR3 nucleotides are TGTGCCAGCAGTTCGGGACTAGCGCCACCACGCTCCTACGAGCAGTACTTC.

CDR3 loop: CASSARGWTDTQYF. CDR3 nucleotide sequence: TGTGCCAGCAGTGCACGGGGGTGGACAGATACGCAGTATTTT. The J gene is TRBJ2-3, the V gene TRBV27, with D possibly being TRBD2 (6 bases). Between the trimmed V and J ends, which lost 5 bases and 3 bases, there was a span of 12 bases. CDR1 and CDR2 (germline): MNHEY, SMNVEV (reference sequence). The CDR3 has 14 residues.

The genes are TRBV19 and TRBJ1-4; no firm D call. V lost 5 bases and J 6 bases, leaving 13 bases between the germline ends. The CDR3 is 14 amino acids. The germline CDR1 and CDR2 sequences are LNHDA and SQIVND (reference sequence). CDR3 sequence: CASSVPGGDEKLFF. The CDR3 DNA sequence: TGTGCCAGTAGTGTCCCGGGCGGGGATGAAAAACTGTTTTTT.

The V and J genes are TRBV21-1 and TRBJ2-2; the D call in the table, TRBD2, was not verified against the DNA. TRBV21-1 is a known pseudogene. This CDR3 contains 17 residues. CDR3 sequence (DNA): TGTGCCAGCAGCAAAGGGAGGACGGAGACGAACACCGGGGAGCTGTTTTTT. Its translation: CASSKGRTETNTGELFF.

J is TRBJ2-6 and V is TRBV6-6; the match to TRBD1 covers 8 bases. Germline CDR1 is MNHNY and CDR2 is SVGAGI (reference sequence). The ends lost 5 bases at V and 0 bases at J; junction bases unmatched: 9. This CDR3 has 18 amino acids. The CDR3 spells CASSPRQGKVSGANVLTF. The DNA for the CDR3 is TGTGCCAGCAGTCCACGACAGGGGAAAGTCTCTGGGGCCAACGTCCTGACTTTC.

V usage is TRBV5-4 and J usage is TRBJ2-5; 12 nucleotides match TRBD2. After removal of 1 base from V and 5 bases from J, the junction contained 0 bases not matched to a gene. In germline, CDR1 is SGHNT, CDR2 YYREEE (reference sequence). The CDR3 length is 14 residues. CDR3 amino acids: CASSLTSGGETQYF. The CDR3 DNA reads TGTGCCAGCAGCTTGACTAGCGGGGGGGAGACCCAGTACTTC.

The chain joins TRBV5-1 to TRBJ1-1, with 10 bases matching TRBD1. This CDR3 is built from 14 residues. Trimming removed 4 bases from V and 5 bases from J; junction bases left unmatched: 5. Germline V gene lookup returns CDR1 SGHRS and CDR2 YFSETQ. The CDR3 DNA sequence: TGCGCCAGCAGCCGAGGACAGGGGGTAACTGAAGCTTTCTTT. Protein sequence: CASSRGQGVTEAFF. The complete variable domain, with remaining parts taken from reference TRBV5-1 and TRBJ1-1, reads KAGVTQTPRYLIKTRGQQVTLSCSPISGHRSVSWYQQTPGQGLQFLFEYFSETQRNKGNFPGRFSGRQFSNSRSEMNVSTLELGDSALYLCASSRGQGVTEAFFGQGTRLTVV.

The gene calls are TRBV7-2 and TRBJ2-1, with D maybe TRBD2 (7 bases). The ends were cut back, 3 bases at V and 6 bases at J, with 12 bases in the middle. Germline V gene sequence: CDR1 SGHTA, CDR2 FQGNSA. The CDR3 contains 14 residues. Written as DNA, the CDR3 is TGTGCCAGCAGCTTCAAGGGGGGGGCCAATGAGCAGTTCTTC. Its translation: CASSFKGGANEQFF.

This chain connects TRBV9 to TRBJ2-7, with TRBD1 identical over 9 bases. The junction had 7 bases not matched to a gene; V was cut back by 4 bases and J by 2 bases. Germline CDR1 and CDR2: SGDLS and YYNGEE. The CDR3 sequence is 15 residues long. This CDR3 is CASSPRTGAAYEQYF. The DNA for the CDR3 is TGTGCCAGCAGCCCGAGGACAGGGGCGGCCTACGAGCAGTACTTC.

V gene TRBV13 combines with J gene TRBJ2-7; possibly TRBD2 for D (6 bases). The CDR3 extends over 13 amino acids. The ends were cut back, 3 bases at V and 5 bases at J, with 11 bases in the middle. Germline CDR1 PRHDT, CDR2 FYEKMQ (reference sequence). CDR3 in amino acids: CASSLGGRDEQYF. CDR3 in DNA: TGTGCCAGCAGCTTGGGGGGAAGAGACGAGCAGTACTTC. Using reference TRBV13 and TRBJ2-7 for the parts outside the CDR3, the full variable domain is AAGVIQSPRHLIKEKRETATLKCYPIPRHDTVYWYQQGPGQDPQFLISFYEKMQSDKGSIPDRFSAQQFSDYHSELNMSSLELGDSALYFCASSLGGRDEQYFGPGTRLTVT.

This clone was counted between two and nine times. This chain uses TRBV23-1 with TRBJ2-1; TRBD1 matches 7 bases. TRBV23-1 counts as an open reading frame of uncertain function. The trim removed 5 bases at V and 3 bases at J, leaving 13 bases unmatched. There are 17 residues in the CDR3. The CDR3 sequence is CASSDGPQTGSYNEQFF. In DNA form, the CDR3 reads TGCGCCAGCAGTGACGGGCCCCAGACAGGGAGCTACAATGAGCAGTTCTTC.

The V gene is TRBV10-1, the J gene TRBJ2-7; 7 positions agree with TRBD1. After removal of 10 bases from V and 5 bases from J, the junction contained 20 bases not matched to a gene. Germline V gives CDR1 WNHNN, CDR2 SYGVQD (reference sequence). There are 16 residues in the CDR3. CDR3 coding DNA: TGCGCCACCCCCTCCCCTAGGACAGGTCTCGTGCACGAGCAGTACTTC. It encodes CATPSPRTGLVHEQYF.

The chain recombines TRBV24-1 with TRBJ2-3; 8 nucleotides agree with TRBD2. The CDR3 sequence is 15 residues long. The germline V gene encodes CDR1 KGHDR and CDR2 SFDVKD. V was clipped by 5 bases and J by 3 bases; unmatched bases: 6. CDR3 region: CATSVGGGGTDTQYF. The CDR3 nucleotides are TGTGCCACCAGTGTCGGGGGGGGCGGGACAGATACGCAGTATTTT.

The V and J genes are TRBV7-9 and TRBJ1-4; D gene uncertain. The CDR3 is made up of 16 amino acids. V was pared by 0 bases and J by 8 bases, with 16 bases between. Germline V gene data show CDR1 as SEHNR and CDR2 as FQNEAQ (reference sequence). Written as DNA, the CDR3 is TGTGCCAGCAGCTTAGCGGGGAGCAGAGTAAAGGAAAAACTGTTTTTT. It is translated as CASSLAGSRVKEKLFF.

The rearrangement links TRBV30 to TRBJ1-5; D not certain. Germline V gene sequence: CDR1 GTSNPN, CDR2 SVGIG (reference sequence). V was cut by 4 bases and J by 5 bases, with 12 bases left in between. The CDR3 covers 13 residues. The CDR3, as DNA: TGTGCCTGGACCGGAGGGTTCGATCAGCCCCAGCATTTT. Its protein product is CAWTGGFDQPQHF. The variable domain in full, with the rest retrieved from reference TRBV30 and TRBJ1-5, is SQTIHQWPATLVQPVGSPLSLECTVEGTSNPNLYWYRQAAGRGLQLLFYSVGIGQISSEVPQNLSASRPQDRQFILSSKKLLLSDSGFYLCAWTGGFDQPQHFGDGTRLSIL.

V is TRBV3-1 (or the pseudogene TRBV3-2) and J is TRBJ1-4; tentative D call: TRBD1 (5 bases). V dropped 5 bases and J dropped 2 bases, with 15 bases sitting between them. CDR1 is LGHDT, CDR2 YNNKEL, per germline (reference sequence). This CDR3 is built from 16 residues. The chain's CDR3 is CASSMTAPGTNEKLFF. For the CDR3, the DNA is TGTGCCAGCAGCATGACCGCGCCAGGGACTAATGAAAAACTGTTTTTT.

This clone was observed a handful of times. The rearrangement joins TRBV7-2 to TRBJ2-3, with TRBD2 as a possible D gene (6 bases). CDR3 length: 18 amino acids. The V gene lost 1 base and the J gene lost 3 bases, with 20 bases spanning the gap. Germline CDR1 is SGHTA and CDR2 is FQGNSA. The CDR3 reads CASSLVYFTGRRTDTQYF. CDR3 in DNA: TGTGCCAGCAGCTTAGTGTATTTTACGGGGAGGAGGACAGATACGCAGTATTTT.

This clone was counted only a few times. The same CDR3 also results from other DNA sequences found in this sample. J is TRBJ1-1 and V is TRBV7-2, with 8 bases matching TRBD1. V dropped 2 bases and J dropped 6; count of bases not matched to a gene: 2. The V gene's germline CDR1 is SGHTA and CDR2 FQGNSA. The length of the CDR3 is 13 residues. CDR3 amino acids: CASSLQGASEAFF. The CDR3 bases are TGTGCCAGCAGCTTACAGGGGGCGTCTGAAGCTTTCTTT.

This clone was observed a few times. V gene TRBV15 combines with J gene TRBJ1-5; no clear D gene. Germline CDR1 LNHNV, CDR2 YYDKDF (reference sequence). Trimming pared 0 bases from V and 1 base from J, leaving 4 bases between. The CDR3 contains 14 residues. The CDR3 bases are TGTGCCACCAGCAGAGAACAGAGCAATCAGCCCCAGCATTTT. This codes for CATSREQSNQPQHF.

The V and J genes are TRBV29-1 and TRBJ2-3; 11 bases agree with TRBD1. The germline V gene encodes CDR1 SQVTM and CDR2 ANQGSEA. J was trimmed by 4 bases and V by 7 bases; bases with no gene match: 7. The CDR3 has 14 residues. The DNA for the CDR3 is TGCAGCGCCAAGGACAGGGGGCGCCCAGATACGCAGTATTTT. This translates into CSAKDRGRPDTQYF.

The chain combines TRBV19 with TRBJ2-7, with TRBD2 identical over 9 bases. Germline trimming cut 7 bases from V and 3 bases from J; bases unmatched to any gene: 7. The V gene's germline CDR1 is LNHDA and CDR2 SQIVND (reference sequence). The CDR3 spans 14 residues. The CDR3 loop reads CASTPGGGVYEQYF. CDR3 coding DNA: TGTGCCAGTACCCCTGGCGGGGGGGTCTACGAGCAGTACTTC. The full variable domain, completed using reference TRBV19 and TRBJ2-7, is DGGITQSPKYLFRKEGQNVTLSCEQNLNHDAMYWYRQDPGQGLRLIYYSQIVNDFQKGDIAEGYSVSREKKESFPLTVTSAQKNPTAFYLCASTPGGGVYEQYFGPGTRLTVT.

The chain uses TRBV7-3 and TRBJ2-3, with 10 bases aligning to TRBD2. CDR1 is SGHTA, CDR2 FQGTGA, per germline. The CDR3 is 15 amino acids. V lost 5 bases to trimming and J lost 1 base; unmatched junction nucleotides: 3. CDR3 in DNA: TGTGCCAGCAGCCCCCTAGCGGGGGGCACAGATACGCAGTATTTT. The encoded protein is CASSPLAGGTDTQYF.

CDR3 DNA sequence: TGTGCCAGCAGCATGGGACAGGCCCTCATTGCAGAGACCCAGTACTTC. It is translated as CASSMGQALIAETQYF. The J gene is TRBJ2-5, the V gene TRBV7-9; 8 nucleotides align to TRBD1. V shed 5 bases, J shed 4 bases, and the junction held 12 bases outside the gene matches. CDR3 length: 16 amino acids. Germline V gene lookup returns CDR1 SEHNR and CDR2 FQNEAQ (reference sequence).

The chain links TRBV4-3 to TRBJ1-4; 7 bases align to TRBD1. The CDR3 runs to 15 residues. Germline CDR1 and CDR2: LGHNA and YSLEER. V trimming: 4 bases; J trimming: 4 bases; junction bases outside the gene matches: 6. The CDR3 loop is CASSPAQGINEKLFF. The CDR3 bases are TGCGCCAGCAGCCCCGCACAGGGGATTAATGAAAAACTGTTTTTT.

The chain has TRBV10-2 and TRBJ2-7, with 13 nucleotides matching TRBD2. CDR3 length: 16 amino acids. Germline V gives CDR1 WSHSY, CDR2 SAAADI. The V segment lost 6 bases and the J segment 0 bases; nucleotides outside the gene matches: 5. The CDR3 coding sequence is TGCGCCAGCAGAAAAGGACTAGCGGGGGCCTCCTACGAGCAGTACTTC. Translation gives CASRKGLAGASYEQYF.

The chain is built from TRBV18 and TRBJ2-7; 7 positions match TRBD1. The CDR3 extends over 14 amino acids. Germline CDR1 KGHSH, CDR2 LQKENI. V lost 4 bases, J lost 0 bases, and 3 bases stayed unmatched. CDR3 loop: CASSRQGYSYEQYF. CDR3 bases: TGTGCCAGCTCACGACAGGGCTACTCCTACGAGCAGTACTTC.

The chain links TRBV4-2 to TRBJ1-2, with a tentative D call TRBD1 (6 bases). Germline-derived CDR1 and CDR2 are LGHNA and YNFKEQ. Trimming stripped 1 base from V and 7 bases from J, with 10 bases between. CDR3 size: 13 residues. The CDR3: CASSQGEGVGYTF. Written as DNA, the CDR3 is TGTGCCAGCAGCCAAGGAGAGGGGGTTGGCTACACCTTC.

The J gene is TRBJ1-1, the V gene TRBV27, with unresolved D. Germline CDR1 and CDR2: MNHEY and SMNVEV (reference sequence). This CDR3 region has 13 residues. With 3 bases removed from V and 4 bases from J, the gap between germline ends came to 9 bases. The CDR3 sequence is CASSFRRATEAFF. CDR3 nucleotides: TGTGCCAGCAGTTTCAGGAGGGCCACTGAAGCTTTCTTT.